This paragraph covers one T cell receptor beta chain sequence. Clones were read by immunoSEQ multiplex PCR, and TCRdb kept only the in-frame ones, dropping some. Counted here are around 180,000 clones, around 82% occurring once; the ten biggest clones make up around 7%. The sample is drawn from a study of blood T cell repertoires in COVID-19. This clonotype originated in a man at least 80 years old with COVID-19, enrolled during active disease. Sequencing input: peripheral blood.

CDR3 sequence reads: CASSASGFSTEAFF. CDR3 nucleotides: TGCGCCAGCAGCGCCTCAGGGTTTTCAACTGAAGCTTTCTTT. The chain carries TRBV5-1 and TRBJ1-1, with D possibly being TRBD1 (5 bases). The V and J ends lost 4 bases and 5 bases respectively, with 15 bases between them. The CDR3 consists of 14 residues. The germline CDR1 and CDR2 sequences are SGHRS and YFSETQ.